The clone carrying this T cell receptor beta chain was seen just once. Its antigen is unidentified. Data came from immunoSEQ multiplex PCR; TCRdb stores just in-frame clones and leaves some out. The table includes more than 10,000 clones, about 89% detected once. The source of the sample is a study of T cells after posttransplantation cyclophosphamide. Study-level results: Recipient CMV seropositivity and CMV reactivation strongly tracked TRB clonality.

Germline V lookup: CDR1 MNHEY, CDR2 SVGAGI. Trimming took 0 bases from V and 5 from J, leaving 5 bases between them. The CDR3 is 12 residues long. Busulfan-fludarabine conditioning, marrow transplant, and cyclophosphamide on days +3 and +4 were administered. The J gene is TRBJ2-7, the V gene TRBV6-5; D not resolved. The sample in question was PBMCs, obtained after allogeneic stem cell transplant with posttransplant cyclophosphamide. The receptor was isolated from a female patient in her 30s who received an allogeneic stem cell transplant from an unrelated donor, was CMV-positive, and had no GVHD. Some T cells may originate from the graft donor. In nucleotides, the CDR3 is TGTGCCAGCAGTTACTCAGCTCACGAGCAGTACTTC. Encoded protein: CASSYSAHEQYF.